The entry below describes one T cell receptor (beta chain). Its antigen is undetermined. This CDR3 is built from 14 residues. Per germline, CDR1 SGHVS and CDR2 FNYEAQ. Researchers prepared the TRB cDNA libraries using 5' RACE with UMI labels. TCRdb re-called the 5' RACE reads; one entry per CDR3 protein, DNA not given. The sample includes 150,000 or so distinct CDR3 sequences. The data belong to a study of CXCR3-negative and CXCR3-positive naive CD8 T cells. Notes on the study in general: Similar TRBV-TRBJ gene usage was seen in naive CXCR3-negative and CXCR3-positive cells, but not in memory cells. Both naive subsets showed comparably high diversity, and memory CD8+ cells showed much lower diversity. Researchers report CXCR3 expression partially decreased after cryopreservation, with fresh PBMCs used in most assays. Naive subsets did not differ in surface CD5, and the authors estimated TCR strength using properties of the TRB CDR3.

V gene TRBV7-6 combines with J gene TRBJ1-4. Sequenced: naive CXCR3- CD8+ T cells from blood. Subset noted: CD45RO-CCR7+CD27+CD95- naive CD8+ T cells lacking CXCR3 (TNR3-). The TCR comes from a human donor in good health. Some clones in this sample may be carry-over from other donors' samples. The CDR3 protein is CASSGQSTNEKLFF. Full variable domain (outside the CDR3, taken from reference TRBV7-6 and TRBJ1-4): GAGVSQSPRYKVTKRGQDVALRCDPISGHVSLYWYRQALGQGPEFLTYFNYEAQQDKSGLPNDRFSAERPEGSISTLTIQRTEQRDSAMYRCASSGQSTNEKLFFGSGTQLSVL.